The present T cell receptor beta chain was sequenced within a study of T cells after yellow fever vaccination. About this clonotype itself: What it recognizes is unknown.

General study points: A weaker but faster secondary response was observed, peaking on day 5 versus 15. Primary-vaccination clones mostly resurfaced post-booster (under 98% CD4, roughly 87% CD8).

TCRdb re-derived calls from the 5' RACE reads in MiXCR, one entry per CDR3 protein. This sample carries more than 300,000 distinct CDR3 sequences, roughly 10% of them seen once, and the ten largest clones take 3% to 4%. V lost 2 bases and J lost 6, with 11 bases in between. From germline, CDR1 is SGHVS and CDR2 FNYEAQ. CDR3 length: 14 amino acids. The sample in question was CD4+ T cells sorted from PBMCs, obtained 45 days after the yellow fever booster vaccination. The clonotype comes from a man between 18 and 35 years old who received the YFV17D yellow fever vaccine. The genes are TRBV7-6 and TRBJ1-5; D might be TRBD1 (6 bases). Written as DNA, the CDR3 is TGTGCCAGCAGCTTACAGGGGCAAGGTCAGCCCCAGCATTTT. As protein: CASSLQGQGQPQHF.